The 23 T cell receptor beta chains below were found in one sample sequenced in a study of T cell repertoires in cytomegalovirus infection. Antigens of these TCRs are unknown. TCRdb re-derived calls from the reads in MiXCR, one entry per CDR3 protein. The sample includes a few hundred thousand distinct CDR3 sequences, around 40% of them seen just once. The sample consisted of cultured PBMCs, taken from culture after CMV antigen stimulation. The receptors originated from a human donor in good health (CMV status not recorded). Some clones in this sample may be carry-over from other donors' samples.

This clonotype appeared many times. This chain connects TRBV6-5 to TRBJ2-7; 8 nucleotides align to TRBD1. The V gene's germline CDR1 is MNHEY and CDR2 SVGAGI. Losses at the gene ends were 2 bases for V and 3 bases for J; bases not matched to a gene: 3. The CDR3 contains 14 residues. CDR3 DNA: TGTGCCAGCAGTTACCTCGGACAGGGCTACGAGCAGTACTTC. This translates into CASSYLGQGYEQYF.

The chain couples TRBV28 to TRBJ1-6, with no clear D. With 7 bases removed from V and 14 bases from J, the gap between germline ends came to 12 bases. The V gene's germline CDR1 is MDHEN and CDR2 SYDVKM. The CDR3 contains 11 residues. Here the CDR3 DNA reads TGTGCCAGCAAGCGGGGATTTTCCCTCCACTTT. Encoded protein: CASKRGFSLHF.

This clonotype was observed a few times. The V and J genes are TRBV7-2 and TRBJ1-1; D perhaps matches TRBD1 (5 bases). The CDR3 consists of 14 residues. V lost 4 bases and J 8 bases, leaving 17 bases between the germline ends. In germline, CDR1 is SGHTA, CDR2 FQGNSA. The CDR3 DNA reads TGTGCCAGCAGCTCACACTTCGGGGGTTTAGAAGCTTTCTTT. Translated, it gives CASSSHFGGLEAFF.

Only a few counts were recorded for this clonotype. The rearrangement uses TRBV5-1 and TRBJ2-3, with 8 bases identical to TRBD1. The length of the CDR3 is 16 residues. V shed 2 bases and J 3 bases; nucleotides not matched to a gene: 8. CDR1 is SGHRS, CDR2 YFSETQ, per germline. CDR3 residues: CASSLSAQGATDTQYF. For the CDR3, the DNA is TGCGCCAGCAGCTTATCCGCGCAGGGGGCAACAGATACGCAGTATTTT.

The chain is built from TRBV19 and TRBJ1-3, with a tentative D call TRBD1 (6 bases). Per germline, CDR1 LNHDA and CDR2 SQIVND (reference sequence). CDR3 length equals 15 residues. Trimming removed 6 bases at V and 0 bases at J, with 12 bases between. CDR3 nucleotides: TGTGCCAGTAGCTGGGGACACCTCTCTGGAAACACCATATATTTT. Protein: CASSWGHLSGNTIYF.

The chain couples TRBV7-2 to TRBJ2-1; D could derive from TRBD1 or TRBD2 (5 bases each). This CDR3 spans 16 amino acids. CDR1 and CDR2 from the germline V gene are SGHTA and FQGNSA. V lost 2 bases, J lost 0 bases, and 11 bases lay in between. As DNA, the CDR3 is TGTGCCAGCAGCTTACCAGGGACGGGCTCCTACAATGAGCAGTTCTTC. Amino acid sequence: CASSLPGTGSYNEQFF. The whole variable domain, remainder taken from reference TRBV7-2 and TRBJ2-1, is GAGVSQSPSNKVTEKGKDVELRCDPISGHTALYWYRQSLGQGLEFLIYFQGNSAPDKSGLPSDRFSAERTGGSVSTLTIQRTQQEDSAVYLCASSLPGTGSYNEQFFGPGTRLTVL.

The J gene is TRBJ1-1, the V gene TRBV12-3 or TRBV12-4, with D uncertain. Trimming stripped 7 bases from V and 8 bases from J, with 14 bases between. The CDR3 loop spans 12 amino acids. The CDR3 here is CASKTGEREAFF. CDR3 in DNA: TGTGCCAGCAAAACCGGTGAGAGGGAAGCTTTCTTT.

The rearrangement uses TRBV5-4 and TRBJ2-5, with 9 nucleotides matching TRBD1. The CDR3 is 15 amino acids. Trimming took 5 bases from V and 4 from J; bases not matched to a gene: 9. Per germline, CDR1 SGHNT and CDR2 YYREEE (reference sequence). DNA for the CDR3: TGTGCCAGCAGTTTAGGGACAGGGTTTGGAGAGACCCAGTACTTC. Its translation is CASSLGTGFGETQYF.

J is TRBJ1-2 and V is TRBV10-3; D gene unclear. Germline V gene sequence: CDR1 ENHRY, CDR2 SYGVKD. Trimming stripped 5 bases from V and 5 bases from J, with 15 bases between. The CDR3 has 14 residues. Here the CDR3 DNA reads TGTGCCATCAGTCCGGGGAAACGAGTTTATGGCTACACCTTC. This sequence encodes CAISPGKRVYGYTF.

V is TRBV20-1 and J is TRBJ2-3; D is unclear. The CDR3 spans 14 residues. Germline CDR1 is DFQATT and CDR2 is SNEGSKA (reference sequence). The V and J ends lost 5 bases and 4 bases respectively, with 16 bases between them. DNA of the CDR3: TGCAGTGCTGACCTGGTGGTAGTCTCAGATACGCAGTATTTT. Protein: CSADLVVVSDTQYF.

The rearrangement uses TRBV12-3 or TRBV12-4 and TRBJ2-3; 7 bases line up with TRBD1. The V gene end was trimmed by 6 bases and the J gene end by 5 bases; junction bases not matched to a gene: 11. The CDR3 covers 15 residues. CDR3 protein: CASSLRGRVVDTQYF. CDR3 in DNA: TGTGCCAGCAGCCTGAGGGGGCGGGTCGTAGATACGCAGTATTTT.

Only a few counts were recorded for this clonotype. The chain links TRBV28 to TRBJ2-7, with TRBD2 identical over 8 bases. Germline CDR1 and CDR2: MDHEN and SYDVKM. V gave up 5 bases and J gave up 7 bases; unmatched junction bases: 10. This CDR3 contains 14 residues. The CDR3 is CASSTAGEVREQYF. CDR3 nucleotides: TGTGCCAGCAGTACAGCGGGAGAGGTACGGGAGCAGTACTTC.

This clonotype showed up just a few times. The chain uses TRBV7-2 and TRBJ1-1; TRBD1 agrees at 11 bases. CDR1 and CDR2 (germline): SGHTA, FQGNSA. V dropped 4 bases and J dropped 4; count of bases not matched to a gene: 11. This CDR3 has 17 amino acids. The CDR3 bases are TGTGCCAGCAGCTCGCGACTAGGACAGGGGGCGGGCACTGAAGCTTTCTTT. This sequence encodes CASSSRLGQGAGTEAFF.

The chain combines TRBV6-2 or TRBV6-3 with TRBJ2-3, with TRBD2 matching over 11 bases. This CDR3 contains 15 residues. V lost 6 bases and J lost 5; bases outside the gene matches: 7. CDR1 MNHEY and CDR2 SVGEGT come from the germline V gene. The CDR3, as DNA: TGTGCCAGCAGCAACGATCTAGCGGGAGGAGATACGCAGTATTTT. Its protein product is CASSNDLAGGDTQYF.

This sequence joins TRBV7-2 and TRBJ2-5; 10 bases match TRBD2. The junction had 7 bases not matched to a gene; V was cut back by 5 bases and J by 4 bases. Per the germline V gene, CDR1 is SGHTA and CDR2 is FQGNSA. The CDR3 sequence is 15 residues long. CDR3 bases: TGTGCCAGCAGCCCGCAGCGGGGGGGCCCAGAGACCCAGTACTTC. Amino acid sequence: CASSPQRGGPETQYF.

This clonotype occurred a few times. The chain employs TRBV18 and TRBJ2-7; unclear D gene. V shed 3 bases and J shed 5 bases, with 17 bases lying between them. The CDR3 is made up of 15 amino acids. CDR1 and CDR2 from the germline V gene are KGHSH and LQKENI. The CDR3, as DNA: TGTGCCAGCTCACCTGGATCTAAAATAGTCCACGAGCAGTACTTC. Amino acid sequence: CASSPGSKIVHEQYF. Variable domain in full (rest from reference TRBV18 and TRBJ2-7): NAGVMQNPRHLVRRRGQEARLRCSPMKGHSHVYWYRQLPEEGLKFMVYLQKENIIDESGMPKERFSAEFPKEGPSILRIQQVVRGDSAAYFCASSPGSKIVHEQYFGPGTRLTVT.

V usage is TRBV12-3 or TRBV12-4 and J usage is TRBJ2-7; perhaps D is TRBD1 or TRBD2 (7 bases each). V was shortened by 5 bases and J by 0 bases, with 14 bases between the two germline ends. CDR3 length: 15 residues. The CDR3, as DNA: TGTGCCAGCAGTAACGGGGGGACAGCCTCCTACGAGCAGTACTTC. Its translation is CASSNGGTASYEQYF.

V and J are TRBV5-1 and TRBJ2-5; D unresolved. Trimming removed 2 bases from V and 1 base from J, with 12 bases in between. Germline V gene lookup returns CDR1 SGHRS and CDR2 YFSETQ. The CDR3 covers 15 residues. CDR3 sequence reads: CASSLIGNRQETQYF. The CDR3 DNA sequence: TGCGCCAGCAGCTTAATAGGGAATCGCCAAGAGACCCAGTACTTC.

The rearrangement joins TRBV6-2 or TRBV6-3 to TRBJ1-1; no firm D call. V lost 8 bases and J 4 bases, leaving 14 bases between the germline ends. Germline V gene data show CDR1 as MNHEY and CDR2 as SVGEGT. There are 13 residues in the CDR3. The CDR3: CASPLRVSTEAFF. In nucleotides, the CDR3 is TGTGCCAGCCCATTGAGGGTGAGCACTGAAGCTTTCTTT.

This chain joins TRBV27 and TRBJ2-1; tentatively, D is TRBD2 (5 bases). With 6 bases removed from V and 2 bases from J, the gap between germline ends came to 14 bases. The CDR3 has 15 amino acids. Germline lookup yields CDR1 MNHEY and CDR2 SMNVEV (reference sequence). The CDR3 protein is CASSLAFAAYNEQFF. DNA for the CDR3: TGTGCCAGCAGCTTAGCGTTTGCGGCCTACAATGAGCAGTTCTTC.

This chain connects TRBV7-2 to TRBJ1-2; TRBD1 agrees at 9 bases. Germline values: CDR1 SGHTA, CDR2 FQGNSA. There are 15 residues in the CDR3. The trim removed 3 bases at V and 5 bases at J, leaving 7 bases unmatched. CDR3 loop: CASSFRDRVLYGYTF. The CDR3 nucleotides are TGTGCCAGCAGCTTCCGGGACAGGGTGTTATATGGCTACACCTTC.

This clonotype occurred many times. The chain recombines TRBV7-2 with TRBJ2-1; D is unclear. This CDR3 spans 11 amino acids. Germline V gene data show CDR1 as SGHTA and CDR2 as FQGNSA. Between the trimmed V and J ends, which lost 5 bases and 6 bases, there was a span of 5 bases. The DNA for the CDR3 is TGTGCCAGCAGCCTACTCAATGAGCAGTTCTTC. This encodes CASSLLNEQFF.

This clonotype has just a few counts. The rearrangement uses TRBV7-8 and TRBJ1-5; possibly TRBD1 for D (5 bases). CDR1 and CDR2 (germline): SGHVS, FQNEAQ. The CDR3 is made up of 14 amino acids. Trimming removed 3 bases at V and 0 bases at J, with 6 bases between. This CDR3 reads CASSLDNSNQPQHF. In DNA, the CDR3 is TGTGCCAGCAGCTTGGACAATAGCAATCAGCCCCAGCATTTT.